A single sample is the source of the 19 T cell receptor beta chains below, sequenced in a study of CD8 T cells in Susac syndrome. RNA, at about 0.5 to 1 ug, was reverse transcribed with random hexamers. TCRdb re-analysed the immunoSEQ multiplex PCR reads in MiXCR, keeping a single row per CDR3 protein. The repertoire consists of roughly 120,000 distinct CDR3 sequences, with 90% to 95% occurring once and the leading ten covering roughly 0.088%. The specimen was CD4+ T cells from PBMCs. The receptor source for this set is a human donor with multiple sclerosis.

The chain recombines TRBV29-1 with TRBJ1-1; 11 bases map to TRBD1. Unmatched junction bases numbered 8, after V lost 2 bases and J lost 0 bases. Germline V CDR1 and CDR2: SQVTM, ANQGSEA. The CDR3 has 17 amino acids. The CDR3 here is CSVERGQGVSVNTEAFF. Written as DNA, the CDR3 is TGCAGCGTTGAAAGGGGACAGGGGGTGTCGGTGAACACTGAAGCTTTCTTT.

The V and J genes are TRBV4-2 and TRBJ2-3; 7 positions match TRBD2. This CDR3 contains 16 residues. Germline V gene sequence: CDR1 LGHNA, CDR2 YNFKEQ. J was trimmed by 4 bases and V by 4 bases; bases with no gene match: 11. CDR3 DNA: TGTGCCAGCAGCCTCGACCCGGCTAGCGGTGCAGATACGCAGTATTTT. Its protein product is CASSLDPASGADTQYF.

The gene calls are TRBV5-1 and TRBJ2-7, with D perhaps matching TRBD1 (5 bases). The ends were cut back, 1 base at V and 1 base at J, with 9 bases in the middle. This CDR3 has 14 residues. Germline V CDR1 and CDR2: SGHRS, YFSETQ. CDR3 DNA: TGCGCCAGCAGCTTGAGCAGGGCGTCCTACGAGCAGTACTTC. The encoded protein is CASSLSRASYEQYF.

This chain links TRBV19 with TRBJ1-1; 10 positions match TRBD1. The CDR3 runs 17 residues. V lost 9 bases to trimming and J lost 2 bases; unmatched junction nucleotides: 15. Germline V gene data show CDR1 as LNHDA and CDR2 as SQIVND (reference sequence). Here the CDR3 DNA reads TGTGCCAGAGTAGTACCCCACCGGGACAGGGGTAACACTGAAGCTTTCTTT. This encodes CARVVPHRDRGNTEAFF.

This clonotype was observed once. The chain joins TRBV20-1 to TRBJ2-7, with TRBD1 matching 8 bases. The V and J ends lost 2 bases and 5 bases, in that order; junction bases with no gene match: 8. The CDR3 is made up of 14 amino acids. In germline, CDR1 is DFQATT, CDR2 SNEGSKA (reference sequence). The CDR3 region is CSARTGQGTDEQYF. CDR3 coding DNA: TGCAGTGCTAGAACCGGACAGGGCACGGACGAGCAGTACTTC.

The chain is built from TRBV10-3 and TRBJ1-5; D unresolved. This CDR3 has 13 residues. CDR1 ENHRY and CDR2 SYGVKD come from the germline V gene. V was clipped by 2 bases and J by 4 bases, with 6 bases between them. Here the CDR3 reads CAISELENQPQHF. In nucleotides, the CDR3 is TGTGCCATCAGTGAGCTGGAGAATCAGCCCCAGCATTTT.

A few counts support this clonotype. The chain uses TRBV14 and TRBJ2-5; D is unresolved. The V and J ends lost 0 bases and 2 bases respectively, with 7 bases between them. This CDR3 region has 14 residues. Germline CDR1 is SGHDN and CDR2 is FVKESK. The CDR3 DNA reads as TGTGCCAGCAGCCAAGAGTACAGTCAAGAGACCCAGTACTTC. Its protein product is CASSQEYSQETQYF.

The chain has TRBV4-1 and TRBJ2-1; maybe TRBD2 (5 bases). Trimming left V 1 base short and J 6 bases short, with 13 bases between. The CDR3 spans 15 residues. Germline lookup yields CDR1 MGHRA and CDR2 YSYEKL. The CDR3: CASSQVAGVVNEQFF. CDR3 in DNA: TGCGCCAGCAGCCAAGTCGCCGGGGTTGTCAATGAGCAGTTCTTC.

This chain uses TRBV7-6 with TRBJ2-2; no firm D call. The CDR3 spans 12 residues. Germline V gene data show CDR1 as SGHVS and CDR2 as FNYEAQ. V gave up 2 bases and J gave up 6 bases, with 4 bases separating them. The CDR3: CASSLRAGELFF. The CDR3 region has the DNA TGTGCCAGCAGCTTACGGGCCGGGGAGCTGTTTTTT. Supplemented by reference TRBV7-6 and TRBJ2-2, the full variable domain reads GAGVSQSPRYKVTKRGQDVALRCDPISGHVSLYWYRQALGQGPEFLTYFNYEAQQDKSGLPNDRFSAERPEGSISTLTIQRTEQRDSAMYRCASSLRAGELFFGEGSRLTVL.

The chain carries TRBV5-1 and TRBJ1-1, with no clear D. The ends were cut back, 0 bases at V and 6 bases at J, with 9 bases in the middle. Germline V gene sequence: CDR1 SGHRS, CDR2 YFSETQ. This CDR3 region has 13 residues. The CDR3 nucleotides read TGCGCCAGCAGCTTGGGAGGGTACGCTGAAGCTTTCTTT. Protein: CASSLGGYAEAFF.

CDR3 sequence: CASSLGGGKDGYTF. CDR3 nucleotides: TGTGCCAGCAGCCTGGGTGGAGGGAAGGATGGCTACACCTTC. The chain combines TRBV7-3 with TRBJ1-2, with D unresolved. This CDR3 is 14 amino acids long. Germline CDR1 and CDR2: SGHTA and FQGTGA. V was clipped by 5 bases and J by 6 bases, with 16 bases between them.

The CDR3 region has the DNA TGTGCCAGCAGCTCGCGGGACCTACTTGAAGCTTTCTTT. Protein product: CASSSRDLLEAFF. The chain links TRBV6-5 to TRBJ1-1, with D perhaps matching TRBD1 (5 bases). This CDR3 region has 13 residues. V was clipped by 6 bases and J by 7 bases, with 15 bases between them. Germline V gene data show CDR1 as MNHEY and CDR2 as SVGAGI.

Written as DNA, the CDR3 is TGTGCCAGCAGCCTAATTAACAATGAGCAGTTCTTC. Amino acids: CASSLINNEQFF. The chain links TRBV5-6 to TRBJ2-1, with D unresolved. CDR1 and CDR2 from the germline V gene are SGHDT and YYEEEE. V lost 4 bases, J lost 5 bases, and 7 bases lay in between. CDR3 length equals 12 residues.

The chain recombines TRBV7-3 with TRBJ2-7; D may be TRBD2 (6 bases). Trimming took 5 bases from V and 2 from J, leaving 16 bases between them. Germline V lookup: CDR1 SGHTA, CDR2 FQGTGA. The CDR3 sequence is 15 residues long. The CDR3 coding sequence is TGTGCCAGCAGCCTCCTGGGCGGAGGGCCCTACGAGCAGTACTTC. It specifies CASSLLGGGPYEQYF.

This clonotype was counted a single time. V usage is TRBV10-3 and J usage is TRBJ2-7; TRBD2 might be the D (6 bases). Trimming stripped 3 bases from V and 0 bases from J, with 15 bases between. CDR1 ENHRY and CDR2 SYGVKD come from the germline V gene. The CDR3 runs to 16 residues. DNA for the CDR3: TGTGCCATCAGTGATCCGGGACTCTTTAGCTCCTACGAGCAGTACTTC. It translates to CAISDPGLFSSYEQYF.

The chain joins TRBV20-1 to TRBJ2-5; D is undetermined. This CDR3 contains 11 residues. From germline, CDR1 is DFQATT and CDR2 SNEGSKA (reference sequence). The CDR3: CSSWDQETQYF. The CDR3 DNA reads TGCAGCTCGTGGGACCAAGAGACCCAGTACTTC.

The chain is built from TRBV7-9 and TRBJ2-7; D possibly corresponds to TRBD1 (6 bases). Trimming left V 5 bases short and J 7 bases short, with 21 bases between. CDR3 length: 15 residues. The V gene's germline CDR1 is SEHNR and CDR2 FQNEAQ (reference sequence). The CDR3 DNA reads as TGTGCCAGCAGCGCTATCTCAGGGGTAATAGGAGAGCAGTACTTC. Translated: CASSAISGVIGEQYF.

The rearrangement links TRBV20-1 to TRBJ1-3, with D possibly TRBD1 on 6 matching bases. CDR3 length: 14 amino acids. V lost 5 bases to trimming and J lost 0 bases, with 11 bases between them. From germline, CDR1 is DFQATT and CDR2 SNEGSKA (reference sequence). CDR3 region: CSALGASSGNTIYF. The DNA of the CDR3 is TGCAGTGCTCTGGGGGCTAGCTCTGGAAACACCATATATTTT.

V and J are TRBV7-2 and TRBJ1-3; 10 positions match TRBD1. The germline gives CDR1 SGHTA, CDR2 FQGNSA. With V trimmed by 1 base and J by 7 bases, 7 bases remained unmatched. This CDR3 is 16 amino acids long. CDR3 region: CASSLGGTGAGNTIYF. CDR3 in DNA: TGTGCCAGCAGCTTAGGTGGGACAGGGGCAGGGAACACCATATATTTT.